This TCR beta chain derives from a study of Ad26.COV2.S vaccination and SARS-CoV-2 variants. Regarding the study as a whole: Analytic work on TCR breadth and depth might have understated the full extent of total T cell responses.

CDR3 length: 15 amino acids. Germline CDR1 is MDHEN and CDR2 is SYDVKM. The ends were cut back, 8 bases at V and 3 bases at J, with 16 bases in the middle. A remark on this clone: Its antigen is as yet unknown.

The data were produced by immunoSEQ multiplex PCR, yet TCRdb's version contains in-frame clones alone and is incomplete. This sample has around 250,000 clones; around 87% occur once, and the top ten carry under 4%. The treatment: about 20 received Ad26.COV2.S at low or high dose, single or two shots; several received placebo; per-sample allocation not given. The investigators took samples on day 63 after the first vaccine or placebo injection. The receptor comes from a person aged 18-65 years who received the Ad26.COV2.S COVID-19 vaccine or a placebo. The gene calls are TRBV28 and TRBJ1-4; D possibly corresponds to TRBD1 (6 bases). The sample was peripheral blood, taken in a trial of Ad26.COV2.S vaccine versus placebo. The CDR3 loop reads CASRLGGVANEKLFF. CDR3 bases: TGTGCCAGCCGGTTAGGGGGGGTGGCTAATGAAAAACTGTTTTTT.